The 5 T cell receptor beta chains below come from one sample, sequenced in a study of cytomegalovirus exposure and HLA in healthy donors. Using immunoSEQ multiplex PCR, the repertoire was profiled, and TCRdb retains in-frame clones only, with some absent. The sample has over 200,000 clones, around 90% seen once; the top ten hold 2.9%. The sequencing input was PBMCs. The source of these receptors is a woman between 18 and 30 years old in good health and CMV-seronegative.

The rearrangement links TRBV4-3 to TRBJ2-1, with D possibly being TRBD1 (5 bases). Looked up from germline, CDR1 is LGHNA and CDR2 is YSLEER. V lost 0 bases and J lost 7, with 10 bases in between. This CDR3 comprises 14 residues. The CDR3 DNA is TGCGCCAGCAGCCAAGAACTCGGACATAATGAGCAGTTCTTC. Translated, it gives CASSQELGHNEQFF.

This chain links TRBV19 with TRBJ2-1; D is perhaps TRBD2 (5 bases). The CDR3 length is 15 residues. V shed 5 bases and J shed 2 bases, with 13 bases lying between them. Germline lookup yields CDR1 LNHDA and CDR2 SQIVND (reference sequence). The CDR3 sequence: CASSSAGSTYNEQFF. Written as DNA, the CDR3 is TGTGCCAGTAGTTCGGCGGGTAGCACCTACAATGAGCAGTTCTTC.

The rearrangement joins TRBV11-2 to TRBJ2-5; the match to TRBD1 covers 9 bases. After removal of 6 bases from V and 8 bases from J, the junction contained 7 bases not matched to a gene. The CDR3 covers 13 residues. Germline-derived CDR1 and CDR2 are SGHAT and FQNNGV. CDR3 bases: TGTGCCAGCAGTCCCGGGACAGGGCTCACCCAGTACTTC. Encoded protein: CASSPGTGLTQYF.

The V call is TRBV28, the J call TRBJ1-1; D may be TRBD1 (5 bases). V gave up 2 bases and J gave up 0 bases, with 22 bases separating them. This CDR3 has 19 residues. The germline V gene encodes CDR1 MDHEN and CDR2 SYDVKM. Here the CDR3 reads CASSLNYGGTSFVNTEAFF. In DNA form, the CDR3 reads TGTGCCAGCAGTTTAAATTACGGGGGTACTTCTTTCGTGAACACTGAAGCTTTCTTT.

V and J are TRBV19 and TRBJ1-4, with D perhaps TRBD1 (6 bases). V was clipped by 5 bases and J by 5 bases, with 15 bases between them. Germline CDR1 reads LNHDA; CDR2 reads SQIVND (reference sequence). The CDR3 length is 15 residues. CDR3 in amino acids: CASSPLQGRNEKLFF. The CDR3 nucleotides are TGTGCCAGTAGTCCGTTACAGGGTAGGAATGAAAAACTGTTTTTT. The full variable domain, rest sourced from reference TRBV19 and TRBJ1-4, is DGGITQSPKYLFRKEGQNVTLSCEQNLNHDAMYWYRQDPGQGLRLIYYSQIVNDFQKGDIAEGYSVSREKKESFPLTVTSAQKNPTAFYLCASSPLQGRNEKLFFGSGTQLSVL.